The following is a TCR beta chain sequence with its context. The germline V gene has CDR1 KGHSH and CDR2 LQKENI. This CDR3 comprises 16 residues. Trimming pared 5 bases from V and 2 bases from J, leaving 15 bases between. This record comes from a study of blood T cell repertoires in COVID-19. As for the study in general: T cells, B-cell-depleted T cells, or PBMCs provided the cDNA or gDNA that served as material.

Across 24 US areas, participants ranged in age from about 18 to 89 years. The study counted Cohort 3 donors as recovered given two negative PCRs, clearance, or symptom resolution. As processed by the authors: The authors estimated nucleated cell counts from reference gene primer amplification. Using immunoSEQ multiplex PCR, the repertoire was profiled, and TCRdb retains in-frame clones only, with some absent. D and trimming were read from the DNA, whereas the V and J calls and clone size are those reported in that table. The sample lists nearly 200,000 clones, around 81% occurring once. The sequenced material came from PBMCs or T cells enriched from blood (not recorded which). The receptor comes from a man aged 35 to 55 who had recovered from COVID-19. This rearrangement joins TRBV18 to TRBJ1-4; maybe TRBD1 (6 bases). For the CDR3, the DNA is TGTGCCAGCTCAATACAGGGATGGAGTACTAATGAAAAACTGTTTTTT. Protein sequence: CASSIQGWSTNEKLFF. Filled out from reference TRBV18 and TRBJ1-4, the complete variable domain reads NAGVMQNPRHLVRRRGQEARLRCSPMKGHSHVYWYRQLPEEGLKFMVYLQKENIIDESGMPKERFSAEFPKEGPSILRIQQVVRGDSAAYFCASSIQGWSTNEKLFFGSGTQLSVL.